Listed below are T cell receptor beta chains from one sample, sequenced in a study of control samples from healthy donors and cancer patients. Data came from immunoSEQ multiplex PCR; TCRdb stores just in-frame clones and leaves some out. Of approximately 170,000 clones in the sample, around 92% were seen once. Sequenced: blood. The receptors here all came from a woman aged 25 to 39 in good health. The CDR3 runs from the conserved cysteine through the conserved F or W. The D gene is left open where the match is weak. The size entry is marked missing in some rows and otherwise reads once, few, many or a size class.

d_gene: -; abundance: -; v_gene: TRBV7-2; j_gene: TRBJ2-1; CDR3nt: TGTGCCAGCAGCTCAAGACGAAGCGTAAGCTCCTACAATGAGCAGTTCTTC; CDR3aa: CASSSRRSVSSYNEQFF
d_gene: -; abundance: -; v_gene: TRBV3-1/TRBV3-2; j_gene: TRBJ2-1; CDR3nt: TGTGCCAGCAGCCAAGTAGGGGGGCTAGCGTCCCCCTACAATGAGCAGTTCTTC; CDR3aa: CASSQVGGLASPYNEQFF
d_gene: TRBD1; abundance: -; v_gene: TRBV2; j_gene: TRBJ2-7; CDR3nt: TGTGCCAGCAAGTTGAGGGGGCTCTACGAGCAGTACTTC; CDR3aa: CASKLRGLYEQYF
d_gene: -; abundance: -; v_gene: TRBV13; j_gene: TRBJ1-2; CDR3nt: TGTGCCAGCAGCTTAGGCCGATATGGCTACACCTTC; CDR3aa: CASSLGRYGYTF
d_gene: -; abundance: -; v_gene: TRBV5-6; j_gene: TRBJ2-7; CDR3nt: TGTGCCAGCAGCGTACTTAAGAACTACGAGCAGTACTTC; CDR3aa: CASSVLKNYEQYF
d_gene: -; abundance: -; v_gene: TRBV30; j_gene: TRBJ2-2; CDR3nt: TGTGCCTGGAGTGGGTCACTAGGGCGCACCGGGGAGCTGTTTTTT; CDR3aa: CAWSGSLGRTGELFF
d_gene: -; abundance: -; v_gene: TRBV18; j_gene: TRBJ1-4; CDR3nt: TGTGCCAGCTCACCCCAGGCTACTAATGAAAAACTGTTTTTT; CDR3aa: CASSPQATNEKLFF
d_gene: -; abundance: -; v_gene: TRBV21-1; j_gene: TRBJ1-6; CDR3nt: TGTGCCAGCAGCAATGGGGGGGGCTATAATTCACCCCTCCACTTT; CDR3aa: CASSNGGGYNSPLHF
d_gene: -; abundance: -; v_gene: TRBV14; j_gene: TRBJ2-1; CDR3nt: TGTGCCAGCAGCCAACCCAGCAGGCCCCCATACAATGAGCAGTTCTTC; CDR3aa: CASSQPSRPPYNEQFF
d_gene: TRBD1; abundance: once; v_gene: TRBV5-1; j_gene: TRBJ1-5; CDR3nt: TGCGCCAGCAGCCGGACAGGCGATAGCAATCAGCCCCAGCATTTT; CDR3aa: CASSRTGDSNQPQHF
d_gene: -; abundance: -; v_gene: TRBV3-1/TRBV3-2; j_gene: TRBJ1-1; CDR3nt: TGTGCCAGCAGACGCAGGGAGAACACTGAAGCTTTCTTT; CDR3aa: CASRRRENTEAFF
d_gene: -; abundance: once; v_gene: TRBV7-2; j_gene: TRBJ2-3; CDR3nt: TGTGCCAGCAGCTTAGCCGGGACTAGCACAGATACGCAGTATTTT; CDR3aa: CASSLAGTSTDTQYF
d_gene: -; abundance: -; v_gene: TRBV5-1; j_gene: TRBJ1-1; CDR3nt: TGCGCCAGCAGCTCCTCGACAGAACTGAACACTGAAGCTTTCTTT; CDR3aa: CASSSSTELNTEAFF
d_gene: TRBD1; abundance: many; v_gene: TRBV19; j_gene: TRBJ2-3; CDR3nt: TGTGCCAGTAGTAGCAGGACAGGGGTTGGCACAGATACGCAGTATTTT; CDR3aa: CASSSRTGVGTDTQYF
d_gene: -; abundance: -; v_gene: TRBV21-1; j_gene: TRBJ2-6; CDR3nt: TGTGCCACTGGGGCCAACGTCCTGACTTTC; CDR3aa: CATGANVLTF
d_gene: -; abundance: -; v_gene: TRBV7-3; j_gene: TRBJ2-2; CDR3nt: TGTGCCAGCAGCTTAACGGGGACCGGGGAGCTGTTTTTT; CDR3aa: CASSLTGTGELFF
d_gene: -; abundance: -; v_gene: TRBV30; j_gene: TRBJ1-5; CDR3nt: TGTGCCTGGAGTATGGGACTGTATAGCAATCAGCCCCAGCATTTT; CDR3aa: CAWSMGLYSNQPQHF
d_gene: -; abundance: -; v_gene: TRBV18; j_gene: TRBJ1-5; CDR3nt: TGTGCCAGCTCACCACAGGGGGGCAGCAATCAGCCCCAGCATTTT; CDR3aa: CASSPQGGSNQPQHF
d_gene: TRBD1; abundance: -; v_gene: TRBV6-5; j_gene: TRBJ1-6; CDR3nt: TGTGCCAGCAGTTACGTACAGGGGATTTCACCCCTCCACTTT; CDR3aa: CASSYVQGISPLHF
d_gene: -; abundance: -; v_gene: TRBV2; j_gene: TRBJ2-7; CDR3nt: TGTGCCAGCAGTCCCGGGCAGGGGTATAAGCAGTACTTC; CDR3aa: CASSPGQGYKQYF
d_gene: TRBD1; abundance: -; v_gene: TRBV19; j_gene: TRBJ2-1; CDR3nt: TGTGCCAGTAGTATGGGACAGGGCTACAATGAGCAGTTCTTC; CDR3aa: CASSMGQGYNEQFF
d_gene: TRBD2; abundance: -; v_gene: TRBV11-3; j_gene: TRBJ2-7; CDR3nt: TGTGCCAGCAGTTACCAGCGGGATTCCTACGAGCAGTACTTC; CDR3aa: CASSYQRDSYEQYF
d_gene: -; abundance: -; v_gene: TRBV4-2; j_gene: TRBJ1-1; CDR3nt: TGTGCCAGCAGCCAAACCGGAGGGAGGACTGAAGCTTTCTTT; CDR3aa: CASSQTGGRTEAFF
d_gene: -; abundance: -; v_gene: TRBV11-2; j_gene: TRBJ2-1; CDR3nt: TGTGCCAGCAGCACGGGGACGTACAATGAGCAGTTCTTC; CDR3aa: CASSTGTYNEQFF
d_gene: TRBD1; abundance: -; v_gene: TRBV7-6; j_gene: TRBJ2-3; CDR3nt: TGTGCCAGCAGCCCGGGACAGGGGTTAAGAGATACGCAGTATTTT; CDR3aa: CASSPGQGLRDTQYF
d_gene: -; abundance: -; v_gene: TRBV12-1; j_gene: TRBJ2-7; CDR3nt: TGTGCCAGCAAGGAGACGGGAACCTACGAGCAGTACTTC; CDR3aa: CASKETGTYEQYF
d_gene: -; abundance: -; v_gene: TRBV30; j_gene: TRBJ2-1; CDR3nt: TGTGCCTGGAGGCTCACCTACAATGAGCAGTTCTTC; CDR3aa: CAWRLTYNEQFF
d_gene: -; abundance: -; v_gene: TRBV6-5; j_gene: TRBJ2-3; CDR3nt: TGTGCCAGCGGGGACGGAGACACAGATACGCAGTATTTT; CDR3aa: CASGDGDTDTQYF
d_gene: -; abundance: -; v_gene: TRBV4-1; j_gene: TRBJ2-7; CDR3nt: TGCGCCAGCAGCCAAGATTCGCACGAGCAGTACTTC; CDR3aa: CASSQDSHEQYF